Presented here are 21 T cell receptor beta chains from one specimen sequenced in a study of CD8 T cells in ankylosing spondylitis. These receptors lack a known antigen. TCRdb re-analysed the 5' RACE reads in MiXCR, keeping a single row per CDR3 protein. The data hold about 90,000 distinct CDR3 sequences, with roughly 9% observed a single time. Study-level findings and limits: Apparently characteristic of ankylosing spondylitis blood was a TCR beta motif (under ten highly homologous variants).

The source material was blood, either unsorted or a sorted T cell fraction (not recorded which). These receptors all come from a male donor with ankylosing spondylitis.

This clonotype was picked up many times. The chain has TRBV6-5 and TRBJ1-2; tentative D call: TRBD1 (5 bases). The germline V and J ends were trimmed by 1 base and 4 bases, with 13 bases remaining between them. The CDR3 spans 15 residues. Germline V lookup: CDR1 MNHEY, CDR2 SVGAGI. The CDR3 sequence is CASSYLGSGGYGYTF. The DNA for the CDR3 is TGTGCCAGCAGTTACTTAGGAAGCGGGGGCTATGGCTACACCTTC.

The chain employs TRBV12-3 or TRBV12-4 and TRBJ2-7, with TRBD2 matching over 8 bases. CDR3 size: 14 residues. V lost 3 bases and J lost 2; bases outside the gene matches: 3. The CDR3 DNA sequence: TGTGCCAGCAGTTTGCGGGAGGCCACCTACGAGCAGTACTTC. Protein: CASSLREATYEQYF.

This clonotype appeared many times. The chain combines TRBV20-1 with TRBJ2-1; D not certain. The V end was cut by 1 base, the J end by 2 bases, with 12 bases between. Germline CDR1 DFQATT, CDR2 SNEGSKA (reference sequence). This CDR3 spans 15 amino acids. CDR3 sequence: CSARADLGPYNEQFF. The CDR3 nucleotides read TGCAGTGCTAGAGCTGACCTGGGCCCCTACAATGAGCAGTTCTTC.

This chain links TRBV14 with TRBJ2-7, with 8 bases that match TRBD1. CDR3 length: 13 amino acids. Unmatched junction bases numbered 2, after V lost 2 bases and J lost 5 bases. The germline gives CDR1 SGHDN, CDR2 FVKESK. The CDR3 DNA reads TGTGCCAGCAGCCAATACAGGGGGAACGAGCAGTACGTC. It translates to CASSQYRGNEQYV.

This clonotype was seen only a few times. The chain couples TRBV5-1 to TRBJ1-4; 11 bases align to TRBD1. CDR1 SGHRS and CDR2 YFSETQ come from the germline V gene. The junction had 6 bases not matched to a gene; V was cut back by 4 bases and J by 4 bases. The CDR3 consists of 16 residues. The DNA for the CDR3 is TGCGCCAGCAGCCCGGGACAGGGGGTTCGTAATGAAAAACTGTTTTTT. Translating it yields CASSPGQGVRNEKLFF.

The rearrangement uses TRBV12-3 or TRBV12-4 and TRBJ2-3, with 11 nucleotides matching TRBD2. The CDR3 runs to 17 residues. Trimming removed 6 bases from V and 6 bases from J; junction bases left unmatched: 14. CDR3 loop: CASSLYALAGERDTQYF. CDR3 nucleotides: TGTGCCAGCAGCCTTTACGCACTAGCGGGAGAACGGGATACGCAGTATTTT.

The rearrangement joins TRBV30 to TRBJ2-5; 7 bases match TRBD2. The V gene end was trimmed by 2 bases and the J gene end by 4 bases; junction bases not matched to a gene: 10. The germline CDR1 and CDR2 sequences are GTSNPN and SVGIG (reference sequence). The CDR3 length is 15 residues. CDR3 bases: TGTGCCTGGAGTCTGGGGGAGGGCCTCGCAGAGACCCAGTACTTC. Protein product: CAWSLGEGLAETQYF.

This clonotype has a handful of counts. V usage is TRBV15 and J usage is TRBJ1-2; 8 nucleotides agree with TRBD1. Per germline, CDR1 LNHNV and CDR2 YYDKDF (reference sequence). Trimming took 1 base from V and 5 from J; bases not matched to a gene: 0. This CDR3 has 13 amino acids. CDR3 DNA: TGTGCCACCAGCAGAGGGACAGGGTATGGCTACACCTTC. Translation gives CATSRGTGYGYTF.

This clonotype was found many times. V usage is TRBV12-3 or TRBV12-4 and J usage is TRBJ2-4; no clear D gene. The CDR3 sequence is 14 residues long. The germline V and J ends were trimmed by 0 bases and 4 bases, with 7 bases remaining between them. This CDR3 reads CASSLALGKNIQYF. The DNA for the CDR3 is TGTGCCAGCAGTTTAGCTCTTGGGAAAAACATTCAGTACTTC.

This clonotype was found many times. The chain combines TRBV6-2 or TRBV6-3 with TRBJ1-1; D not certain. Trimming took off 2 bases at V and 0 bases at J, with 13 bases between the two ends. The CDR3 contains 16 residues. Germline V CDR1 and CDR2: MNHEY, SVGEGT. This chain's CDR3 is CASSYRGAPLNTEAFF. CDR3 DNA: TGTGCCAGCAGTTACCGTGGAGCCCCCTTGAACACTGAAGCTTTCTTT.

The V gene is TRBV27, the J gene TRBJ2-7, with D hard to call. Germline CDR1 is MNHEY and CDR2 is SMNVEV (reference sequence). Trimming cost V 3 bases and J 6 bases, with 15 bases left between them. The CDR3 covers 14 residues. The CDR3 here is CASSFPSAGSEQYF. The CDR3 DNA reads as TGTGCCAGCAGTTTCCCCTCGGCAGGCTCCGAGCAGTACTTC.

In this sample, this clonotype turned up many times. The gene calls are TRBV20-1 and TRBJ2-1; TRBD2 matches 14 bases. CDR3 length equals 14 residues. V gave up 6 bases and J gave up 9 bases; unmatched junction bases: 7. Germline CDR1 is DFQATT and CDR2 is SNEGSKA (reference sequence). CDR3 sequence (DNA): TGCAGTGCCGGGACTAGCGGGAGTTTCGGTGAGCAGTTCTTC. Translating gives CSAGTSGSFGEQFF.

The chain employs TRBV5-6 and TRBJ2-1; 7 nucleotides agree with TRBD2. V was clipped by 0 bases and J by 1 base; unmatched bases: 7. The CDR3 has 17 amino acids. Germline V gene data show CDR1 as SGHDT and CDR2 as YYEEEE. CDR3 sequence (DNA): TGTGCCAGCAGCTTGGGACCGCGGGAGAGATCCTACAATGAGCAGTTCTTC. It yields the protein CASSLGPRERSYNEQFF.

This clonotype was seen repeatedly, ten times or more. J is TRBJ2-1 and V is TRBV29-1, with D uncertain. The ends were cut back, 3 bases at V and 6 bases at J, with 6 bases in the middle. The germline gives CDR1 SQVTM, CDR2 ANQGSEA. The CDR3 runs to 11 residues. The CDR3 sequence is CSVEWGNEQFF. The CDR3 DNA reads as TGCAGCGTTGAGTGGGGCAATGAGCAGTTCTTC.

This sequence joins TRBV11-2 and TRBJ2-7; D uncertain. CDR3 length equals 14 residues. Trimming pared 4 bases from V and 2 bases from J, leaving 12 bases between. Germline V gene data show CDR1 as SGHAT and CDR2 as FQNNGV. As DNA, the CDR3 is TGTGCCAGCAGCTGGAACGGCAGGACCTACGAGCAGTACTTC. As protein: CASSWNGRTYEQYF. The complete variable domain, with remaining parts taken from reference TRBV11-2 and TRBJ2-7, reads EAGVAQSPRYKIIEKRQSVAFWCNPISGHATLYWYQQILGQGPKLLIQFQNNGVVDDSQLPKDRFSAERLKGVDSTLKIQPAKLEDSAVYLCASSWNGRTYEQYFGPGTRLTVT.

This clonotype was observed a handful of times. The gene calls are TRBV11-1 and TRBJ2-4, with TRBD1 as a possible D gene (5 bases). V dropped 1 base and J dropped 0 bases, with 19 bases sitting between them. Germline lookup yields CDR1 SGHAT and CDR2 FQDESV (reference sequence). The CDR3 is made up of 19 amino acids. In DNA form, the CDR3 reads TGTGCCAGCAGCTTAGTCCCCACCCGCAGGGATGCAGCCAAAAACATTCAGTACTTC. This encodes CASSLVPTRRDAAKNIQYF.

This clonotype was counted many times. V is TRBV7-9 and J is TRBJ2-7; tentative D call: TRBD1 (5 bases). V dropped 6 bases and J dropped 2 bases, with 8 bases sitting between them. Per the germline V gene, CDR1 is SEHNR and CDR2 is FQNEAQ (reference sequence). The CDR3 is 12 amino acids. CDR3 protein: CASREQAYEQYF. CDR3 DNA: TGTGCCAGCAGAGAACAGGCCTACGAGCAGTACTTC.

The rearrangement joins TRBV19 to TRBJ2-1, with D tentatively TRBD2 (6 bases). Trimming left V 1 base short and J 8 bases short, with 15 bases between. Germline V gene lookup returns CDR1 LNHDA and CDR2 SQIVND (reference sequence). The CDR3 loop spans 15 amino acids. The DNA for the CDR3 is TGTGCCAGTAGTATAGGTCGGATAGCGGTGGATGAGCAGTTCTTC. Protein sequence: CASSIGRIAVDEQFF.

This clonotype was seen ten or more times. The V call is TRBV27, the J call TRBJ2-5; 7 nucleotides agree with TRBD1. The CDR3 sequence is 16 residues long. J was trimmed by 4 bases and V by 5 bases; bases with no gene match: 13. Germline V CDR1 and CDR2: MNHEY, SMNVEV (reference sequence). The CDR3 DNA is TGTGCCAGCAGTCTCTCACCGACAGGGCGTGGAGAGACCCAGTACTTC. Translation gives CASSLSPTGRGETQYF.

The chain couples TRBV20-1 to TRBJ2-7; no firm D call. The CDR3 runs 15 residues. Trimming took off 6 bases at V and 4 bases at J, with 22 bases between the two ends. Germline V gene lookup returns CDR1 DFQATT and CDR2 SNEGSKA (reference sequence). The CDR3 region has the DNA TGCAGTGCCCTCGTTTCGGGCGCCGTATTTTACGAGCAGTACGTC. Translation: CSALVSGAVFYEQYV.

The rearrangement joins TRBV20-1 to TRBJ2-7; D is uncertain. Looked up from germline, CDR1 is DFQATT and CDR2 is SNEGSKA (reference sequence). The V and J ends lost 1 base and 2 bases respectively, with 9 bases between them. The CDR3 runs 13 residues. CDR3 residues: CSARAKATYEQYV. The CDR3 DNA sequence: TGCAGTGCTAGAGCTAAGGCGACCTACGAGCAGTACGTC.